Listed below are T cell receptor beta chains from one sample, sequenced in a study of cytomegalovirus exposure and HLA in healthy donors. The data were produced by immunoSEQ multiplex PCR, yet TCRdb's version contains in-frame clones alone and is incomplete. The table lists 190,000 or so clones, 80% of them singletons. The sample consisted of PBMCs. These receptors were obtained from a boy aged 10-17 years in good health and CMV-seronegative. The CDR3 runs from the conserved cysteine through the conserved F or W. D genes are given only for firm matches.

cdr3_aa: CASSDRPQGTSYGYTF; d_call: TRBD1; v_call: TRBV6-4
cdr3_aa: CANSRTGIGNTIYF; d_call: TRBD1; v_call: TRBV10-3
cdr3_aa: CASSFFRSGGPSTGELFF; d_call: .; v_call: TRBV7-9
cdr3_aa: CASSQEGGSRNEQFF; d_call: TRBD2; v_call: TRBV4-2
cdr3_aa: CASSEGGGWQAAYEQYF; d_call: .; v_call: TRBV6-1
cdr3_aa: CASSLGGGQGRSDTQYF; d_call: TRBD1; v_call: TRBV4-1
cdr3_aa: CATSREWAGNEQYF; d_call: .; v_call: TRBV15
cdr3_aa: CASSLDPSSGNTIYF; d_call: .; v_call: TRBV5-5
cdr3_aa: CASIHPDLAGNTIYF; d_call: .; v_call: TRBV19
cdr3_aa: CASSSGSRTEAFF; d_call: .; v_call: TRBV5-1
cdr3_aa: CASSLAGGQGIGEDGYTF; d_call: TRBD1; v_call: TRBV5-1
cdr3_aa: CASSERGARQPQHF; d_call: .; v_call: TRBV2
cdr3_aa: CASSPTTAYGYTF; d_call: .; v_call: TRBV25-1
cdr3_aa: CASSQGGRSTGELFF; d_call: TRBD2; v_call: TRBV4-3
cdr3_aa: CASSTLDTQYF; d_call: .; v_call: TRBV19
cdr3_aa: CASTEDSIYGYTF; d_call: .; v_call: TRBV6-1
cdr3_aa: CASSSVQGGNFYEQYF; d_call: TRBD1; v_call: TRBV7-9
cdr3_aa: CASSPFSDSNYGYTF; d_call: .; v_call: TRBV18
cdr3_aa: CASRGQLAKNIQYF; d_call: .; v_call: TRBV25-1
cdr3_aa: CASSLDAGAHGAQHF; d_call: .; v_call: TRBV11-2
cdr3_aa: CASSEGGSSYNEQFF; d_call: .; v_call: TRBV6-1
cdr3_aa: CASSQNRDSNQPQHF; d_call: .; v_call: TRBV4-1
cdr3_aa: CASSYGQGPWEQYF; d_call: TRBD1; v_call: TRBV6-5
cdr3_aa: CASSPGLAAYNEQFF; d_call: TRBD2; v_call: TRBV6-4
cdr3_aa: CASSLGTGDLYEQYF; d_call: TRBD1; v_call: TRBV7-2
cdr3_aa: CAWSVRRTASYEQYF; d_call: .; v_call: TRBV30
cdr3_aa: CASSQDPDSDYGYTF; d_call: .; v_call: TRBV4-2
cdr3_aa: CASSVGTGRGYTF; d_call: TRBD1; v_call: TRBV6-1
cdr3_aa: CASSEGGGFGEQFF; d_call: .; v_call: TRBV27
cdr3_aa: CASSLGGTSGTYEQYF; d_call: TRBD2; v_call: TRBV5-1